What follows are 5 T cell receptor beta chains derived from one specimen sequenced in a study of CD4 T cells in relation to SARS-CoV-2 and coronaviruses. The table came from immunoSEQ multiplex PCR; TCRdb's copy has only in-frame clones and leaves some out. The table lists 35,000 to 40,000 clones, 70% to 90% of them singletons. The source material was memory CD4+ T cells from PBMCs. These receptors all stem from an adult with COVID-19.

The chain combines TRBV12-5 with TRBJ2-3, with 9 bases matching TRBD1. CDR1 and CDR2 (germline): LGHNT, FRNRAP. The CDR3 extends over 16 amino acids. Germline trimming cut 4 bases from V and 1 base from J; bases unmatched to any gene: 6. The CDR3 nucleotides read TGTGCTAGTGGTTCCTCGGGACAGGGTGGCACAGATACGCAGTATTTT. Amino acid sequence: CASGSSGQGGTDTQYF.

This sequence joins TRBV15 and TRBJ2-5; no reliable D call. Trimming removed 1 base from V and 2 bases from J, with 8 bases in between. This CDR3 has 14 amino acids. The germline V gene has CDR1 LNHNV and CDR2 YYDKDF (reference sequence). CDR3 loop: CATSRVAEQETQYF. The CDR3 nucleotides are TGTGCCACCAGCAGAGTGGCGGAGCAAGAGACCCAGTACTTC.

This chain uses TRBV5-3 with TRBJ1-2, with 7 bases aligning to TRBD1. TRBV5-3 is recorded as an ORF, its role being uncertain. The CDR3 spans 14 residues. Germline trimming cut 0 bases from V and 8 bases from J; bases unmatched to any gene: 7. CDR3 sequence (DNA): TGTGCCAGAAGCTTGGACAGGGGTGGTATCGGCTACACCTTC. It translates to CARSLDRGGIGYTF.

This chain uses TRBV29-1 with TRBJ2-1, with D hard to call. V lost 3 bases, J lost 8 bases, and 11 bases lay in between. The CDR3 length is 12 residues. The germline CDR1 and CDR2 sequences are SQVTM and ANQGSEA. This chain's CDR3 is CSVEGGRDEQFF. CDR3 in DNA: TGCAGCGTTGAGGGTGGCCGGGATGAGCAGTTCTTC.

This clone came up once. The J gene is TRBJ2-3, the V gene TRBV5-1; TRBD2 matches 12 bases. The CDR3 has 16 amino acids. CDR1 is SGHRS, CDR2 YFSETQ, per germline. The V and J ends lost 3 bases and 3 bases, in that order; junction bases with no gene match: 5. CDR3 region: CASSSGGLAGTDTQYF. CDR3 nucleotides: TGCGCCAGCAGCTCCGGCGGACTAGCGGGAACAGATACGCAGTATTTT.